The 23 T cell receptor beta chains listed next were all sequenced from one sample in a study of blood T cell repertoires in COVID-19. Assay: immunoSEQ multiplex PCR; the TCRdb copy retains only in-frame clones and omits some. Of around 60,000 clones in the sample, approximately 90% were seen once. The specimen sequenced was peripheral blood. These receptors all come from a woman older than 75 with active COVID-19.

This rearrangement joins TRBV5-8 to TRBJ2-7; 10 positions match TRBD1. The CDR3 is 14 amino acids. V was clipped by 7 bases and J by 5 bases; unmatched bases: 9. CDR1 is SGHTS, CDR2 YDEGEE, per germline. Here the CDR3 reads CASGLGTGVDEQYF. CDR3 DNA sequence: TGTGCCAGCGGCCTCGGGACAGGGGTCGACGAGCAGTACTTC.

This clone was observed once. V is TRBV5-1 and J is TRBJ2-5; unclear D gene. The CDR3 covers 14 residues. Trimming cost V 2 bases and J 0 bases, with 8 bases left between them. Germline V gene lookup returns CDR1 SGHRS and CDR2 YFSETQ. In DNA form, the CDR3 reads TGCGCCAGCAGCTTTTCCCAGAACCAAGAGACCCAGTACTTC. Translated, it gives CASSFSQNQETQYF.

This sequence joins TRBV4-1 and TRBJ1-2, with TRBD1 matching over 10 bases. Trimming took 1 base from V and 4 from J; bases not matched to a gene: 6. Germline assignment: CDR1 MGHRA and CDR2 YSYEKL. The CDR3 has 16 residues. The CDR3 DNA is TGCGCCAGCAGCCAAGCCCGGACAGGGGGGTCCTATGGCTACACCTTC. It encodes CASSQARTGGSYGYTF.

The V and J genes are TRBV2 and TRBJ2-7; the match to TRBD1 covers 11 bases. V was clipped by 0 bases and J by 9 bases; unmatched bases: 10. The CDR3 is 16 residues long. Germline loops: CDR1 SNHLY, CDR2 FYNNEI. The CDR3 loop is CASSEARGTGGIGQYF. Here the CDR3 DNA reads TGTGCCAGCAGTGAAGCGCGGGGGACAGGGGGTATTGGGCAGTACTTC.

The CDR3, as DNA: TGCAGCGCGACAGGGACGACTTACGGAAACACCATATATTTT. This sequence encodes CSATGTTYGNTIYF. The chain couples TRBV29-1 to TRBJ1-3, with 7 bases fitting TRBD1. The V segment lost 7 bases and the J segment 4 bases; nucleotides outside the gene matches: 10. This CDR3 region has 14 residues. Germline assignment: CDR1 SQVTM and CDR2 ANQGSEA.

The CDR3 region is CASSYLQETQYF. DNA for the CDR3: TGTGCCAGCAGCTACCTCCAAGAGACCCAGTACTTC. The chain joins TRBV12-3 or TRBV12-4 to TRBJ2-5; D gene uncertain. This CDR3 spans 12 amino acids. Trimming left V 6 bases short and J 1 base short, with 6 bases between.

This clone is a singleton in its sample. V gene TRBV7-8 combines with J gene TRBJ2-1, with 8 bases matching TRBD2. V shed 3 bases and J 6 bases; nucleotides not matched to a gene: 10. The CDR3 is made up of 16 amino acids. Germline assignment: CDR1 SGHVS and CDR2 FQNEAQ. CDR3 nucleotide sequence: TGTGCCAGCAGCTTGACCGGGGGGGGAGTTGGCAATGAGCAGTTCTTC. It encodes CASSLTGGGVGNEQFF.

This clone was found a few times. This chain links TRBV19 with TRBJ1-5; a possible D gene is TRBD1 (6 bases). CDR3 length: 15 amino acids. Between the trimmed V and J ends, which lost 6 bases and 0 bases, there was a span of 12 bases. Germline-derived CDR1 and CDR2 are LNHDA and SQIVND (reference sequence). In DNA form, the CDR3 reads TGTGCCAGTAGAACTCGGGACATTAGCAATCAGCCCCAGCATTTT. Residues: CASRTRDISNQPQHF. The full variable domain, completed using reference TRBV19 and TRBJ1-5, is DGGITQSPKYLFRKEGQNVTLSCEQNLNHDAMYWYRQDPGQGLRLIYYSQIVNDFQKGDIAEGYSVSREKKESFPLTVTSAQKNPTAFYLCASRTRDISNQPQHFGDGTRLSIL.

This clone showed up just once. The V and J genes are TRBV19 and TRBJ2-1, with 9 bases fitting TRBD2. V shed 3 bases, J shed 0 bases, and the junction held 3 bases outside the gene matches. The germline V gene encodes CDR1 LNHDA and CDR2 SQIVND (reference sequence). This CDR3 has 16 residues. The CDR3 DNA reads TGTGCCAGTAGTATTGGAGCGGGAGGCTCCTACAATGAGCAGTTCTTC. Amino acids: CASSIGAGGSYNEQFF.

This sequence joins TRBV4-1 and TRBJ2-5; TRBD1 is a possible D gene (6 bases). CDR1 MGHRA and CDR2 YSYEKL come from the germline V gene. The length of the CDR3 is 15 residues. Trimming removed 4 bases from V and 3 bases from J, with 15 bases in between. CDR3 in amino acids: CASSPYSRDKETQYF. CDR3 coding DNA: TGCGCCAGCAGCCCTTACAGCCGGGACAAAGAGACCCAGTACTTC.

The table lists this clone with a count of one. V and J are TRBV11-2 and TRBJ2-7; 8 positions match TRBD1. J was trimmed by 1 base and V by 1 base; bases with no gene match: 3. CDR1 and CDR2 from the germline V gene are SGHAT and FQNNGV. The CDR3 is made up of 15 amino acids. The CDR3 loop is CASSLAGGWSYEQYV. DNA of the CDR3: TGTGCCAGCAGCTTAGCAGGGGGCTGGTCCTACGAGCAGTACGTC.

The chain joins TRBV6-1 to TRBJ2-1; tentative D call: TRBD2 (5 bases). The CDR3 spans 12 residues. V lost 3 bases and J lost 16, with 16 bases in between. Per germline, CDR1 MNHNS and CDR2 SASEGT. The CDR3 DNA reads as TGTGCCAGCAGTGATCCGGCTAGCTATCCATTCTTC. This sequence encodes CASSDPASYPFF.

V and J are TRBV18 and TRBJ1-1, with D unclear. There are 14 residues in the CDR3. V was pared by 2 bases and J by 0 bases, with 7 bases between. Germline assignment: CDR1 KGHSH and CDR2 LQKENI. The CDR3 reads CASSPSGLNTEAFF. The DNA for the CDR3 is TGTGCCAGCTCACCATCGGGTCTGAACACTGAAGCTTTCTTT. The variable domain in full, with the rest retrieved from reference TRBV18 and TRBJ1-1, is NAGVMQNPRHLVRRRGQEARLRCSPMKGHSHVYWYRQLPEEGLKFMVYLQKENIIDESGMPKERFSAEFPKEGPSILRIQQVVRGDSAAYFCASSPSGLNTEAFFGQGTRLTVV.

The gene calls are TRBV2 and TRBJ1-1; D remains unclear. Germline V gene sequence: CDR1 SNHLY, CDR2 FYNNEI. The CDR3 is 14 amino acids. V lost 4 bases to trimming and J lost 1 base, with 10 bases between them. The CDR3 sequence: CASSVGQPNTEAFF. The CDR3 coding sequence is TGTGCCAGCAGTGTTGGGCAACCGAACACTGAAGCTTTCTTT.

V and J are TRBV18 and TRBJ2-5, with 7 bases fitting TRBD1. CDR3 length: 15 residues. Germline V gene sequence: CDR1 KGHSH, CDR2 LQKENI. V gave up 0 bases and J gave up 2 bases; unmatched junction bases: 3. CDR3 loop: CASSPPLGQQETQYF. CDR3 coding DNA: TGTGCCAGCTCACCACCGCTGGGACAGCAAGAGACCCAGTACTTC.

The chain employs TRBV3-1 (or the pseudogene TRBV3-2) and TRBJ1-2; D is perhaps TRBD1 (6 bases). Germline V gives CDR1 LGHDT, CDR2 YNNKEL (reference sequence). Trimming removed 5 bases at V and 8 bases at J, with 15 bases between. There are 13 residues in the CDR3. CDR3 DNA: TGTGCCAGCAGCTTCCAGGGGACGGTGGGCTACACCTTC. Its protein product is CASSFQGTVGYTF.

The CDR3, as DNA: TGTGCCAGCAGACCCTGGACTAGCGGGGGCAATGAGCAGTTCTTC. It is translated as CASRPWTSGGNEQFF. The genes are TRBV2 and TRBJ2-1; 13 nucleotides line up with TRBD2. The J segment lost 6 bases and the V segment lost 6 bases, leaving 5 bases of the junction unmatched. The CDR3 extends over 15 amino acids. The germline CDR1 and CDR2 sequences are SNHLY and FYNNEI.

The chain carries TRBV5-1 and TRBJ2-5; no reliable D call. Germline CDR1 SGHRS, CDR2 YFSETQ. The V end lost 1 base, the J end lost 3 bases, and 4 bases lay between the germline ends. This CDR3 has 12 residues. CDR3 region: CASSLPEETQYF. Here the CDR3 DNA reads TGCGCCAGCAGCTTGCCCGAAGAGACCCAGTACTTC.

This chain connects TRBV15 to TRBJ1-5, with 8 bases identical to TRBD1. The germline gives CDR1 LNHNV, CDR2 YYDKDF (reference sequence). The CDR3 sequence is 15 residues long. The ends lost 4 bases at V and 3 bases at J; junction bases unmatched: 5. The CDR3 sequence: CATSNSGGFNQPQHF. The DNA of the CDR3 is TGTGCCACCAGCAATTCAGGGGGCTTCAATCAGCCCCAGCATTTT.

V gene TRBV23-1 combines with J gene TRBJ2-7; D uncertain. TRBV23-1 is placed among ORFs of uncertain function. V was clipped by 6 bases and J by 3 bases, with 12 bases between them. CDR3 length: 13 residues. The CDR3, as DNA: TGCGCCAGCAGCCGCCGGGTCCTCTACGAGCAGTACGTC. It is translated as CASSRRVLYEQYV.

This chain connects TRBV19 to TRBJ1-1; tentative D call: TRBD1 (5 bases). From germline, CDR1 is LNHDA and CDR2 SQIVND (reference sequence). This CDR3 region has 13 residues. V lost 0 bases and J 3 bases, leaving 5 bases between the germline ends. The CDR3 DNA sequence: TGTGCCAGTAGTATAGACAGGGACACTGAAGCTTTCTTT. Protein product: CASSIDRDTEAFF.

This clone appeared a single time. CDR3 nucleotides: TGTGCCACCAGTGACCCGGGACAGGGGAACACTGAAGCTTTCTTT. This codes for CATSDPGQGNTEAFF. J is TRBJ1-1 and V is TRBV24-1; TRBD1 aligns across 9 bases. V was clipped by 4 bases and J by 1 base; unmatched bases: 3. The length of the CDR3 is 15 residues. CDR1 KGHDR and CDR2 SFDVKD come from the germline V gene.

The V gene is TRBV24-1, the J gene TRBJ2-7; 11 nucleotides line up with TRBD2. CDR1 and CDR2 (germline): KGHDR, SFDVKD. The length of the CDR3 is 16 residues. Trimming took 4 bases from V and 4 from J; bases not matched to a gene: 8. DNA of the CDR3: TGTGCCACCAGTGACCGTGCGGCTAGCGGGGGGTACGAGCAGTACGTC. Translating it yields CATSDRAASGGYEQYV.